Each of the 22 T cell receptor beta chains below was sequenced from the same sample in a study of T cells in localized non-small cell lung cancer. Some clones are missing from TCRdb's copy, which holds only in-frame ones; the method was immunoSEQ multiplex PCR. The sample has over 20,000 clones; 80% to 95% are singletons. The sequencing used peripheral blood, collected before any cancer treatment. These receptors all stem from a woman aged 40-70 years with stage I lung adenocarcinoma.

The rearrangement uses TRBV10-2 and TRBJ2-2; TRBD2 is a possible D gene (5 bases). The CDR3 covers 17 residues. V lost 5 bases, J lost 1 base, and 17 bases lay in between. Germline-derived CDR1 and CDR2 are WSHSY and SAAADI. The CDR3 loop reads CASSRLPRGGNTGELFF. The CDR3 region has the DNA TGCGCCAGCAGTAGACTACCTCGCGGAGGGAACACCGGGGAGCTGTTTTTT.

V is TRBV19 and J is TRBJ2-2; 9 nucleotides agree with TRBD1. Unmatched junction bases numbered 12, after V lost 6 bases and J lost 1 base. Germline loops: CDR1 LNHDA, CDR2 SQIVND (reference sequence). The CDR3 consists of 18 residues. CDR3 amino acids: CASRRGLDRGWNTGELFF. CDR3 in DNA: TGTGCCAGTAGGAGGGGCCTGGACAGGGGCTGGAACACCGGGGAGCTGTTTTTT.

This clone is categorized as medium-sized (0.01 to 0.1%). The chain combines TRBV9 with TRBJ2-1; TRBD1 matches at 8 bases. V was pared by 4 bases and J by 6 bases, with 9 bases of the junction left unmatched. Germline-derived CDR1 and CDR2 are SGDLS and YYNGEE. The length of the CDR3 is 15 residues. The chain's CDR3 is CASSPGTGLSNEQFF. In DNA, the CDR3 is TGTGCCAGCAGCCCAGGGACAGGCTTAAGCAATGAGCAGTTCTTC.

This clone was counted once. This CDR3 reads CASSKETPCYGYTF. CDR3 nucleotide sequence: TGTGCCAGCAGCAAGGAGACACCCTGCTATGGCTACACCTTC. V and J are TRBV21-1 and TRBJ1-2. TRBV21-1 is tagged as a pseudogene. This CDR3 is 14 amino acids long.

This sequence joins TRBV7-8 and TRBJ2-7; 10 bases line up with TRBD2. The CDR3 loop spans 15 amino acids. CDR1 is SGHVS, CDR2 FQNEAQ, per germline. The ends lost 1 base at V and 3 bases at J; junction bases unmatched: 3. The CDR3: CASSLEASGSYEQYF. The CDR3 DNA reads as TGTGCCAGCAGCTTAGAGGCTAGCGGGAGCTACGAGCAGTACTTC. Using reference TRBV7-8 and TRBJ2-7 for the parts outside the CDR3, the full variable domain is GAGVSQSPRYKVAKRGQDVALRCDPISGHVSLFWYQQALGQGPEFLTYFQNEAQLDKSGLPSDRFFAERPEGSVSTLKIQRTQQEDSAVYLCASSLEASGSYEQYFGPGTRLTVT.

Points on this clone: The identical CDR3 is also encoded by other nucleotide sequences in the sample. The V call is TRBV6-5, the J call TRBJ1-4; possible D gene TRBD1, 5 bases. The V end lost 4 bases, the J end lost 8 bases, and 11 bases lay between the germline ends. CDR3 size: 13 residues. Germline V gene data show CDR1 as MNHEY and CDR2 as SVGAGI. The CDR3 loop is CASSSPRGEKLFF. CDR3 nucleotide sequence: TGTGCCAGCAGTTCTCCACGGGGGGAAAAACTGTTTTTT.

The chain couples TRBV27 to TRBJ2-7; D possibly matches TRBD1 or TRBD2 (5 bases each). CDR1 MNHEY and CDR2 SMNVEV come from the germline V gene (reference sequence). The CDR3 has 13 residues. Trimming left V 3 bases short and J 3 bases short, with 9 bases between. The CDR3 DNA follows: TGTGCCAGCAGTTTTTCGGGGCGCTACGAGCAGTACTTC. It codes for CASSFSGRYEQYF.

V is TRBV7-8 and J is TRBJ2-5; D is ambiguous. The CDR3 sequence is 13 residues long. Per the germline V gene, CDR1 is SGHVS and CDR2 is FQNEAQ. The V end was cut by 5 bases, the J end by 2 bases, with 9 bases between. As DNA, the CDR3 is TGTGCCAGCAGCCGGAGTCCTCAAGAGACCCAGTACTTC. This codes for CASSRSPQETQYF.

The CDR3 coding sequence is TGTGCCAGCAGTTTTGTGGGTGGCTACACCTTC. Translated, it gives CASSFVGGYTF. This chain joins TRBV28 and TRBJ1-2, with D hard to call. Per germline, CDR1 MDHEN and CDR2 SYDVKM. Trimming pared 3 bases from V and 7 bases from J, leaving 6 bases between. There are 11 residues in the CDR3.

The chain has TRBV10-3 and TRBJ1-2; D is possibly TRBD1 (5 bases). Germline CDR1 ENHRY, CDR2 SYGVKD. V was clipped by 0 bases and J by 5 bases, with 10 bases between them. This CDR3 has 14 residues. The CDR3 DNA reads as TGTGCCATCAGTGAGTCCTCAGGGAATTATGGCTACACCTTC. Translation: CAISESSGNYGYTF.

The CDR3 sequence: CASSPYGGADTQYF. For the CDR3, the DNA is TGTGCCAGCAGCCCTTACGGGGGTGCAGATACGCAGTATTTT. V and J are TRBV7-3 and TRBJ2-3, with a weak D call TRBD2 (6 bases). Germline V gene lookup returns CDR1 SGHTA and CDR2 FQGTGA. V lost 5 bases, J lost 4 bases, and 13 bases lay in between. The length of the CDR3 is 14 residues.

The chain has TRBV7-6 and TRBJ2-2, with D possibly TRBD2 on 6 matching bases. There are 14 residues in the CDR3. V gave up 6 bases and J gave up 7 bases, with 15 bases separating them. The germline V gene encodes CDR1 SGHVS and CDR2 FNYEAQ. CDR3: CASRLRLEGGELFF. The CDR3 DNA reads as TGTGCCAGCAGACTTAGACTAGAAGGCGGGGAGCTGTTTTTT.

The CDR3 loop is CASSRVGTSGTDTQYF. The CDR3 DNA sequence: TGTGCCAGCAGCCGCGTCGGGACTAGCGGCACAGATACGCAGTATTTT. The rearrangement links TRBV7-9 to TRBJ2-3; the match to TRBD2 covers 10 bases. Germline V CDR1 and CDR2: SEHNR, FQNEAQ (reference sequence). The CDR3 has 16 residues. With 5 bases clipped from V and 1 base from J, the junction kept 6 bases outside the gene matches.

This clone was counted a single time. For the CDR3, the DNA is TGTGCCAGCAGTTTGATAAGGGAGCACCAGCCCCAGCATTTT. It yields the protein CASSLIREHQPQHF. The chain carries TRBV28 and TRBJ1-5; D gene unclear. The CDR3 has 14 amino acids. V was pared by 3 bases and J by 7 bases, with 13 bases between. Germline V gene data show CDR1 as MDHEN and CDR2 as SYDVKM.

The J gene is TRBJ2-5, the V gene TRBV18, with 8 bases lining up with TRBD2. V shed 3 bases, J shed 7 bases, and the junction held 7 bases outside the gene matches. The CDR3 is 14 residues long. Germline CDR1 is KGHSH and CDR2 is LQKENI. CDR3 sequence reads: CASSPQRSGGTQYF. Here the CDR3 DNA reads TGTGCCAGCTCACCCCAGCGGAGCGGGGGGACCCAGTACTTC.

The chain is built from TRBV6-5 and TRBJ2-2, with TRBD2 matching 8 bases. V shed 5 bases, J shed 6 bases, and the junction held 8 bases outside the gene matches. The CDR3 spans 15 residues. CDR1 and CDR2 from the germline V gene are MNHEY and SVGAGI. The DNA of the CDR3 is TGTGCCAGCAGTCCAAGCGGGAGAAAGGCCGGGGAGCTGTTTTTT. Translated: CASSPSGRKAGELFF.

The V and J genes are TRBV7-3 and TRBJ1-1; 12 nucleotides match TRBD1. The CDR3 is made up of 17 amino acids. Unmatched junction bases numbered 16, after V lost 5 bases and J lost 9 bases. The germline gives CDR1 SGHTA, CDR2 FQGTGA. DNA for the CDR3: TGTGCCAGCAGCCCCCAAGGTGCGGGACAGGGGGCAGGAAAAGCTTTCTTT. This gives the protein CASSPQGAGQGAGKAFF. Based on the CDR3 plus reference TRBV7-3 and TRBJ1-1, the full variable domain is GAGVSQTPSNKVTEKGKYVELRCDPISGHTALYWYRQSLGQGPEFLIYFQGTGAADDSGLPNDRFFAVRPEGSVSTLKIQRTERGDSAVYLCASSPQGAGQGAGKAFFGQGTRLTVV.

The chain combines TRBV5-4 with TRBJ2-5, with a possible D match to TRBD1 (7 bases). V shed 2 bases and J shed 0 bases, with 17 bases lying between them. Germline V gene lookup returns CDR1 SGHNT and CDR2 YYREEE (reference sequence). CDR3 length equals 17 residues. The CDR3 DNA is TGTGCCAGCAGCTTATTCCCGACAGGGAGGTACCAAGAGACCCAGTACTTC. Its translation is CASSLFPTGRYQETQYF.

V and J are TRBV18 and TRBJ2-1; 7 bases agree with TRBD2. CDR1 is KGHSH, CDR2 LQKENI, per germline. The CDR3 has 16 amino acids. Germline trimming cut 1 base from V and 5 bases from J; bases unmatched to any gene: 8. The DNA of the CDR3 is TGTGCCAGCTCACCACGGACTAGTGCGTCCCACAATGAGCAGTTCTTC. It specifies CASSPRTSASHNEQFF.

The J gene is TRBJ2-1, the V gene TRBV5-1; D possibly corresponds to TRBD2 (5 bases). The V end was cut by 4 bases, the J end by 0 bases, with 23 bases between. This CDR3 is 19 amino acids long. Germline values: CDR1 SGHRS, CDR2 YFSETQ. CDR3 region: CASSRLERSVPYSYNEQFF. CDR3 DNA: TGCGCCAGCAGCCGCCTTGAGCGGTCAGTTCCTTACTCCTACAATGAGCAGTTCTTC. The variable domain in full, with the rest retrieved from reference TRBV5-1 and TRBJ2-1, is KAGVTQTPRYLIKTRGQQVTLSCSPISGHRSVSWYQQTPGQGLQFLFEYFSETQRNKGNFPGRFSGRQFSNSRSEMNVSTLELGDSALYLCASSRLERSVPYSYNEQFFGPGTRLTVL.

This rearrangement joins TRBV11-2 to TRBJ1-2; D might be TRBD1 (5 bases). Looked up from germline, CDR1 is SGHAT and CDR2 is FQNNGV. This CDR3 has 14 residues. With 6 bases removed from V and 4 bases from J, the gap between germline ends came to 15 bases. The CDR3 spells CASSGGTSFYGYTF. CDR3 nucleotide sequence: TGTGCCAGCAGTGGGGGGACCTCTTTCTATGGCTACACCTTC.

This rearrangement joins TRBV28 to TRBJ1-6; 8 nucleotides line up with TRBD1. CDR1 MDHEN and CDR2 SYDVKM come from the germline V gene. The J segment lost 5 bases and the V segment lost 6 bases, leaving 6 bases of the junction unmatched. This CDR3 contains 15 residues. The CDR3 DNA reads TGTGCCAGCAGCCCAGGGGGCGTAAATAATTCACCCCTCCACTTT. This gives the protein CASSPGGVNNSPLHF.